This T cell receptor beta chain was recorded in a study of cytomegalovirus exposure and HLA in healthy donors. The CDR3 consists of 22 residues. Trimming at V came to 7 bases and at J to 4 bases, leaving 29 bases not matched to a gene. Germline V gene lookup returns CDR1 MDHEN and CDR2 SYDVKM. Primers for the PCR totalled 60 Vbeta and 13 Jbeta. Generated by immunoSEQ multiplex PCR, the TCRdb table keeps only in-frame clones and is missing some. Of about 180,000 clones listed, around 76% were seen once; the top ten hold 1.5% to 1.9%. J is TRBJ2-7 and V is TRBV28; 12 bases fit TRBD2. This receptor was identified in a man aged 40-50 years in good health and CMV-seronegative. Sequenced: PBMCs. Here the CDR3 DNA reads TGTGCCAGCACCATAGTCTTGAGGGCCGGGAAAGGGCTAGCGGGAGGGCCGTACGAGCAGTACTTC. Encoded protein: CASTIVLRAGKGLAGGPYEQYF. The full variable domain, with the rest looked up from reference TRBV28 and TRBJ2-7, is DVKVTQSSRYLVKRTGEKVFLECVQDMDHENMFWYRQDPGLGLRLIYFSYDVKMKEKGDIPEGYSVSREKKERFSLILESASTNQTSMYLCASTIVLRAGKGLAGGPYEQYFGPGTRLTVT.